One sample yielded the 13 T cell receptor beta chains listed below, sequenced in a study of Graves' ophthalmopathy and Graves' hyperthyroidism. Scientists amplified the TCR beta CDR3 regions from RNA transcripts. In the first round, RT-PCR was carried out with HTBI primers, and a multiplex PCR formed the second round. TCRdb itself ran the multiplex PCR reads through MiXCR, one entry per CDR3 protein. The table lists hundreds of thousands of distinct CDR3 sequences, around a fifth of them singletons. The sequenced sample consisted of peripheral blood. The source of these receptors is a woman aged 18-29 years with stable Graves' hyperthyroidism. Some clones in this sample may be carry-over from other donors' samples.

In this sample, this clonotype turned up many times. This chain joins TRBV12-3 or TRBV12-4 and TRBJ2-7, with TRBD2 identical over 7 bases. V gave up 5 bases and J gave up 0 bases; unmatched junction bases: 7. The CDR3 has 15 residues. The CDR3 sequence: CASSVGGSLSYEQYF. The CDR3, as DNA: TGTGCCAGCAGTGTGGGGGGGTCCCTCTCCTACGAGCAGTACTTC.

Many counts were recorded for this clonotype. The chain joins TRBV9 to TRBJ1-5; possible D gene TRBD1, 6 bases. Trimming stripped 3 bases from V and 4 bases from J, with 11 bases between. CDR3 length equals 14 residues. Germline V gene lookup returns CDR1 SGDLS and CDR2 YYNGEE. The CDR3, as DNA: TGTGCCAGCAGCGCTAAGGGGGTTAATCAGCCCCAGCATTTT. It translates to CASSAKGVNQPQHF.

This clonotype was seen repeatedly, ten times or more. This chain links TRBV9 with TRBJ2-5, with a possible D match to TRBD2 (7 bases). V lost 2 bases to trimming and J lost 2 bases, with 19 bases between them. CDR1 and CDR2 from the germline V gene are SGDLS and YYNGEE. This CDR3 comprises 17 residues. In nucleotides, the CDR3 is TGTGCCAGCAGCGTTAACCCGGGGGGCTACAGACAAGAGACCCAGTACTTC. This encodes CASSVNPGGYRQETQYF.

This clonotype was seen many times. The rearrangement links TRBV2 to TRBJ1-5; D uncertain. Germline V CDR1 and CDR2: SNHLY, FYNNEI. The CDR3 totals 16 residues. V lost 5 bases and J 0 bases, leaving 14 bases between the germline ends. The CDR3 loop reads CASSTTGPYSNQPQHF. Here the CDR3 DNA reads TGTGCCAGCAGTACCACGGGCCCTTATAGCAATCAGCCCCAGCATTTT.

The chain carries TRBV3-1 and TRBJ2-7, with D tentatively TRBD1 (5 bases). Trimming removed 5 bases at V and 4 bases at J, with 12 bases between. Germline V gives CDR1 LGHDT, CDR2 YNNKEL (reference sequence). The CDR3 extends over 13 amino acids. CDR3 residues: CASSAQGKYEQYF. CDR3 bases: TGTGCCAGCAGCGCCCAGGGAAAATACGAGCAGTACTTC.

Many counts were recorded for this clonotype. The chain is built from TRBV2 and TRBJ2-7; maybe TRBD1 (6 bases). Germline assignment: CDR1 SNHLY and CDR2 FYNNEI. The ends were cut back, 6 bases at V and 5 bases at J, with 11 bases in the middle. The CDR3 is made up of 12 amino acids. The CDR3 bases are TGTGCCAGCAGGGAACAGGGAGACGAGCAGTACTTC. It codes for CASREQGDEQYF. The whole variable domain, filled in from reference TRBV2 and TRBJ2-7, reads EPEVTQTPSHQVTQMGQEVILRCVPISNHLYFYWYRQILGQKVEFLVSFYNNEISEKSEIFDDQFSVERPDGSNFTLKIRSTKLEDSAMYFCASREQGDEQYFGPGTRLTVT.

The CDR3 region has the DNA TGTGCCAGCAGCCCCGAAATTGTCCGTGGCACCGGGGAGCTGTTTTTT. The encoded protein is CASSPEIVRGTGELFF. The rearrangement links TRBV28 to TRBJ2-2; D is unresolved. This CDR3 contains 16 residues. The V end lost 6 bases, the J end lost 4 bases, and 18 bases lay between the germline ends. CDR1 is MDHEN and CDR2 is SYDVKM in the germline V gene.

Ten or more counts support this clonotype. The gene calls are TRBV7-9 and TRBJ1-2; 7 bases fit TRBD1. The junction had 7 bases not matched to a gene; V was cut back by 1 base and J by 5 bases. Germline-derived CDR1 and CDR2 are SEHNR and FQNEAQ (reference sequence). The CDR3 has 15 residues. The CDR3 DNA reads TGTGCCAGCAGCTTAGGCGGACAGGAGGATTATGGCTACACCTTC. Its translation: CASSLGGQEDYGYTF.

The chain joins TRBV7-2 to TRBJ1-1; D is ambiguous. The CDR3 totals 14 residues. Trimming removed 1 base at V and 7 bases at J, with 13 bases between. CDR1 SGHTA and CDR2 FQGNSA come from the germline V gene. The CDR3 coding sequence is TGTGCCAGCAGCTTAGATAGGGCCTCGGGTGAAGCTTTCTTT. Translating it yields CASSLDRASGEAFF.

This clonotype was seen ten or more times. The rearrangement joins TRBV6-5 to TRBJ2-5; TRBD2 might be the D (6 bases). Per germline, CDR1 MNHEY and CDR2 SVGAGI. V gave up 4 bases and J gave up 5 bases, with 14 bases separating them. The CDR3 has 14 residues. CDR3 in DNA: TGTGCCAGCAGTTTCGAAGACCTAGCGGAGACCCAGTACTTC. Its translation: CASSFEDLAETQYF.

Many counts were recorded for this clonotype. The V gene is TRBV12-3 or TRBV12-4, the J gene TRBJ1-2; 8 bases align to TRBD1. Unmatched junction bases numbered 10, after V lost 4 bases and J lost 6 bases. The length of the CDR3 is 15 residues. The CDR3 DNA is TGTGCCAGCAGTTCCCCCTCGGACAGGGCCGATGGCTACACCTTC. This sequence encodes CASSSPSDRADGYTF.

This clonotype was seen many times. This chain joins TRBV12-5 and TRBJ1-5; 7 bases align to TRBD1. This CDR3 contains 14 residues. The V gene's germline CDR1 is LGHNT and CDR2 FRNRAP. J lost 7 bases, V lost 5 bases, and 8 bases had no gene match. CDR3: CASGRQGFEQPQHF. The CDR3 DNA is TGTGCTAGTGGTCGACAGGGATTTGAACAGCCCCAGCATTTT.

This clonotype was seen repeatedly, ten times or more. The rearrangement joins TRBV12-3 or TRBV12-4 to TRBJ1-3; a possible D gene is TRBD1 (5 bases). Trimming left V 4 bases short and J 4 bases short, with 8 bases between. CDR3 length: 13 amino acids. The CDR3 spells CASSWGSGNTIYF. The CDR3 DNA reads TGTGCCAGCAGTTGGGGGTCAGGAAACACCATATATTTT.